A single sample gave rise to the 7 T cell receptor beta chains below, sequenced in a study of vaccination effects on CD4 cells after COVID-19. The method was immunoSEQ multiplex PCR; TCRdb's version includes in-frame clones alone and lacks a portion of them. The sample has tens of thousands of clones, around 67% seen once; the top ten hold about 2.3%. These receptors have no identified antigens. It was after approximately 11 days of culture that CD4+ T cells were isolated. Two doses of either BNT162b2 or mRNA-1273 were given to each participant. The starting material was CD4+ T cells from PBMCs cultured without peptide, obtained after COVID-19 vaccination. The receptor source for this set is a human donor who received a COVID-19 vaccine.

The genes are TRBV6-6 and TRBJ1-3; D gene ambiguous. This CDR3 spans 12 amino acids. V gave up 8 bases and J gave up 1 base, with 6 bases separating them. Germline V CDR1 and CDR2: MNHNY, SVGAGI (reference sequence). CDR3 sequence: CASQISGNTIYF. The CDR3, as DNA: TGTGCCAGCCAGATTTCTGGAAACACCATATATTTT.

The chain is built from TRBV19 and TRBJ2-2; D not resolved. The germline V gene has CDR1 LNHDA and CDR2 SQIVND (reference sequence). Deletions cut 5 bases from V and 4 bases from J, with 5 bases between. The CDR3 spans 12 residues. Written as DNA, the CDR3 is TGTGCCAGTAGTTCTGGCACCGGGGAGCTGTTTTTT. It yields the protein CASSSGTGELFF. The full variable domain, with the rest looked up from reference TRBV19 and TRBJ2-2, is DGGITQSPKYLFRKEGQNVTLSCEQNLNHDAMYWYRQDPGQGLRLIYYSQIVNDFQKGDIAEGYSVSREKKESFPLTVTSAQKNPTAFYLCASSSGTGELFFGEGSRLTVL.

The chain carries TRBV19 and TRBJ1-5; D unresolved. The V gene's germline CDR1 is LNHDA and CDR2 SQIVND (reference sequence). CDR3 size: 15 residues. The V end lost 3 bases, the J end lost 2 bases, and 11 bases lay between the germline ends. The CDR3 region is CASSIGQAGNQPQHF. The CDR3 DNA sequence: TGTGCCAGTAGTATTGGGCAGGCAGGCAATCAGCCCCAGCATTTT.

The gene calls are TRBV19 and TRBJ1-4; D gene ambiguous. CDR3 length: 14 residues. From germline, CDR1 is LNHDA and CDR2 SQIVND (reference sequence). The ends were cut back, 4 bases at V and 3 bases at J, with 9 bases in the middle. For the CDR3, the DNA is TGTGCCAGTAGTACGGGTACAGCTAATGAAAAACTGTTTTTT. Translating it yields CASSTGTANEKLFF.

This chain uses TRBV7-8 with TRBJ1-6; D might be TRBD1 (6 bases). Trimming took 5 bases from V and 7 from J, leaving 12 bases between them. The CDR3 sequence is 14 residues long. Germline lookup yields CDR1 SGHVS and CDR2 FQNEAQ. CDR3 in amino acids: CASSPRDTNSPLHF. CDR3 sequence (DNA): TGTGCCAGCAGCCCCCGGGACACGAATTCACCCCTCCACTTT.

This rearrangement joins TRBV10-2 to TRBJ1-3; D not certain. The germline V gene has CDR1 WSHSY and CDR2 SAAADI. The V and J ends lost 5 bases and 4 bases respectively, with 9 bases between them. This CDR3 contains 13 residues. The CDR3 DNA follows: TGCGCCAGCAGTAAAGAGCCCGGAAACACCATATATTTT. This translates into CASSKEPGNTIYF.

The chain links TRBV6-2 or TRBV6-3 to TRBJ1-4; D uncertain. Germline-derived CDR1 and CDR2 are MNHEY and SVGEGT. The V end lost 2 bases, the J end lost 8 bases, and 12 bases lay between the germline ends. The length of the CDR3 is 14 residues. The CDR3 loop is CASSYPGVYEKLFF. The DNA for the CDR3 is TGTGCCAGCAGTTACCCCGGGGTCTACGAAAAACTGTTTTTT.